A single T cell receptor (beta chain) is shown here with its context. The data are from a study of shared T cell receptors in the human thymus. Assay used: immunoSEQ multiplex PCR; TCRdb lists only in-frame clones, some missing. In the table there are under 850,000 clones, around 87% of which are singletons. This sample was shared with a second study, whose subject was human thymus T cells.

Sequenced: thymocytes. This receptor was obtained from a boy less than two years old with a congenital heart defect.

The CDR3 sequence: CASSLRDRGMNTEAFF. CDR3 in DNA: TGTGCCAGCAGCTTAAGGGACAGGGGAATGAACACTGAAGCTTTCTTT. The rearrangement joins TRBV7-2 to TRBJ1-1; 10 positions agree with TRBD1. The trim removed 2 bases at V and 0 bases at J, leaving 3 bases unmatched. This CDR3 comprises 16 residues. Germline V gives CDR1 SGHTA, CDR2 FQGNSA.